The present TCR beta chain was sequenced within a study of control samples from healthy donors and cancer patients. The repertoire was sequenced with immunoSEQ multiplex PCR; TCRdb's copy has only in-frame clones and lacks some. Of 60,000 to 70,000 clones listed, approximately 84% are singletons. This CDR3 is 16 amino acids long. V shed 5 bases and J shed 1 base, with 17 bases lying between them. Germline CDR1 is SEHNR and CDR2 is FQNEAQ (reference sequence). V is TRBV7-9 and J is TRBJ1-1; possible D gene TRBD1, 5 bases. Sequencing was carried out using PBMCs. This clonotype was sampled from a woman between 50 and 59 years old with lung cancer. The CDR3 loop reads CASSEEGAGRNTEAFF. The CDR3 DNA reads TGTGCCAGCAGCGAAGAAGGAGCGGGACGGAACACTGAAGCTTTCTTT.